This entry lists 10 T cell receptor beta chains sequenced from one sample in a study of blood T cell repertoires in COVID-19. Profiling relied on immunoSEQ multiplex PCR, and the TCRdb table lists in-frame clones only, not all of them. Among about 180,000 clones listed, 80% to 90% were seen once. Sequenced input: peripheral blood. The receptor source for this set is a man aged 35-49 years with active or convalescent COVID-19.

The chain recombines TRBV7-3 with TRBJ1-1; the D is unclear. With 2 bases removed from V and 2 bases from J, the gap between germline ends came to 9 bases. CDR1 is SGHTA, CDR2 FQGTGA, per germline. The CDR3 is made up of 14 amino acids. The CDR3 spells CASSLSRDNTEAFF. CDR3 DNA: TGTGCCAGCAGCTTATCACGGGATAACACTGAAGCTTTCTTT.

This rearrangement joins TRBV28 to TRBJ1-2; no reliable D call. Trimming removed 6 bases at V and 2 bases at J, with 4 bases between. Germline-derived CDR1 and CDR2 are MDHEN and SYDVKM. This CDR3 region has 11 residues. For the CDR3, the DNA is TGTGCCAGCAGCCCGAACTATGGCTACACCTTC. Protein: CASSPNYGYTF.

This clone was seen once. V and J are TRBV29-1 and TRBJ1-2, with TRBD1 matching 10 bases. From germline, CDR1 is SQVTM and CDR2 ANQGSEA. V trimming: 5 bases; J trimming: 8 bases; junction bases outside the gene matches: 5. The CDR3 runs to 12 residues. The CDR3 DNA sequence: TGCAGCGTTACTGGGACAGGGGTCGGCTACACCTTC. Amino acids: CSVTGTGVGYTF.

The chain is built from TRBV5-8 and TRBJ1-1; the D is unclear. CDR1 and CDR2 (germline): SGHTS, YDEGEE. The CDR3 has 12 residues. The V and J ends lost 0 bases and 10 bases respectively, with 10 bases between them. In DNA, the CDR3 is TGTGCCAGCAGCTTGGGGGCCGCGTCAGCTTTCTTT. Its protein is CASSLGAASAFF.

This clone was counted once. The chain carries TRBV3-1 (or the pseudogene TRBV3-2) and TRBJ2-1; possible D gene TRBD2, 5 bases. CDR3 length: 14 residues. Germline loops: CDR1 LGHDT, CDR2 YNNKEL (reference sequence). Trimming pared 4 bases from V and 10 bases from J, leaving 17 bases between. The CDR3 sequence is CASSLWTGREEQFF. In nucleotides, the CDR3 is TGTGCCAGCAGCCTTTGGACTGGAAGGGAGGAGCAGTTCTTC.

The chain combines TRBV30 with TRBJ1-1, with D uncertain. CDR1 GTSNPN and CDR2 SVGIG come from the germline V gene (reference sequence). The CDR3 has 13 amino acids. V lost 5 bases, J lost 6 bases, and 16 bases lay in between. CDR3 residues: CAWAQRVGAEAFF. The CDR3 DNA reads TGTGCCTGGGCTCAGCGGGTGGGCGCTGAAGCTTTCTTT.

This chain joins TRBV18 and TRBJ2-3; D ambiguous. Trimming pared 3 bases from V and 0 bases from J, leaving 13 bases between. CDR3 length equals 16 residues. Germline CDR1 and CDR2: KGHSH and LQKENI. The CDR3 DNA is TGTGCCAGCTCACCTTCACCGAAACAGAGCACAGATACGCAGTATTTT. Amino acids: CASSPSPKQSTDTQYF.

The rearrangement joins TRBV24-1 to TRBJ2-3, with TRBD2 matching 9 bases. The ends lost 7 bases at V and 0 bases at J; junction bases unmatched: 4. Germline V gene sequence: CDR1 KGHDR, CDR2 SFDVKD. This CDR3 region has 15 residues. The CDR3 spells CATRDSGGSTDTQYF. The CDR3 nucleotides are TGTGCCACCAGAGATAGCGGGGGTAGCACAGATACGCAGTATTTT.

This clone was counted once. This chain joins TRBV11-1 and TRBJ2-7; D not certain. This CDR3 comprises 13 residues. Trimming pared 3 bases from V and 2 bases from J, leaving 8 bases between. Germline V gene sequence: CDR1 SGHAT, CDR2 FQDESV (reference sequence). This chain's CDR3 is CASSLAAPYEQYF. As DNA, the CDR3 is TGTGCCAGCAGCTTGGCTGCTCCCTACGAGCAGTACTTC. Drawing the rest from reference TRBV11-1 and TRBJ2-7, the complete variable domain is EAEVAQSPRYKITEKSQAVAFWCDPISGHATLYWYRQILGQGPELLVQFQDESVVDDSQLPKDRFSAERLKGVDSTLKIQPAELGDSAMYLCASSLAAPYEQYFGPGTRLTVT.

V and J are TRBV30 and TRBJ1-2, with TRBD1 identical over 7 bases. Germline-derived CDR1 and CDR2 are GTSNPN and SVGIG (reference sequence). This CDR3 region has 16 residues. Trimming at V came to 0 bases and at J to 5 bases, leaving 12 bases not matched to a gene. Here the CDR3 reads CAWSVRRDSPFYGYTF. The DNA of the CDR3 is TGTGCCTGGAGTGTACGCCGGGACAGCCCGTTTTATGGCTACACCTTC. Combining the CDR3 with reference TRBV30 and TRBJ1-2 gives the whole variable domain SQTIHQWPATLVQPVGSPLSLECTVEGTSNPNLYWYRQAAGRGLQLLFYSVGIGQISSEVPQNLSASRPQDRQFILSSKKLLLSDSGFYLCAWSVRRDSPFYGYTFGSGTRLTVV.